The 11 T cell receptor beta chains given below trace back to one sample, sequenced in a study of blood T cells in healthy people across ages. Next came a second PCR, run for about 7 to 12 cycles, which used a sample-barcoded 5' primer along with a J-beta primer mix. One entry per CDR3 protein, called by TCRdb with MiXCR from the 5' RACE reads. This table holds roughly 1.7 million distinct CDR3 sequences, almost 35% found once. Sequencing was carried out using blood. The receptor set was obtained from a woman under 40 in good health.

This sequence joins TRBV7-2 and TRBJ1-4; TRBD1 aligns across 11 bases. CDR1 and CDR2 from the germline V gene are SGHTA and FQGNSA. The CDR3 consists of 15 residues. Germline trimming cut 4 bases from V and 8 bases from J; bases unmatched to any gene: 6. This CDR3 reads CASSYSGQGVEKLFF. The CDR3 nucleotides read TGTGCCAGCAGCTATTCGGGACAGGGGGTCGAAAAACTGTTTTTT.

The V call is TRBV2, the J call TRBJ2-1; 8 bases fit TRBD2. This CDR3 is built from 14 residues. V was pared by 9 bases and J by 4 bases, with 8 bases of the junction left unmatched. Germline V gene sequence: CDR1 SNHLY, CDR2 FYNNEI. The CDR3: CASTTSGAYNEQFF. In DNA, the CDR3 is TGTGCCAGTACCACTAGCGGAGCTTACAATGAGCAGTTCTTC.

The sample holds a few counts of this clonotype. The chain joins TRBV20-1 to TRBJ1-5; no firm D call. Between the trimmed V and J ends, which lost 3 bases and 4 bases, there was a span of 16 bases. There are 15 residues in the CDR3. The germline V gene encodes CDR1 DFQATT and CDR2 SNEGSKA (reference sequence). The CDR3 nucleotides are TGCAGTGCTAGTTCTGGACGGCGGGATAATCAGCCCCAGCATTTT. Translation: CSASSGRRDNQPQHF.

The V call is TRBV7-9, the J call TRBJ2-5; 9 nucleotides line up with TRBD1. V was pared by 8 bases and J by 11 bases, with 12 bases of the junction left unmatched. Germline loops: CDR1 SEHNR, CDR2 FQNEAQ (reference sequence). The CDR3 consists of 13 residues. The CDR3 nucleotides read TGTGCCAGCGAGAGGGACAGGGTCGGAGAGCAGTACTTC. Its translation is CASERDRVGEQYF.

This clonotype was picked up a small number of times. This chain connects TRBV20-1 to TRBJ1-2; no clear D. Between the trimmed V and J ends, which lost 6 bases and 1 base, there was a span of 18 bases. CDR1 and CDR2 from the germline V gene are DFQATT and SNEGSKA (reference sequence). This CDR3 has 15 residues. CDR3 sequence (DNA): TGCAGTGCCCAGACCCGAGACCGACGTAACTATGGCTACACCTTC. Its translation: CSAQTRDRRNYGYTF.

This clonotype has at least ten counts. The gene calls are TRBV12-3 or TRBV12-4 and TRBJ2-1; possibly TRBD2 for D (6 bases). Trimming shortened V by 7 bases and J by 2 bases, and 12 bases separated the two germline ends. The CDR3 runs to 14 residues. CDR3 bases: TGTGCCAGCACTCTCGGGAGTACCTACAATGAGCAGTTCTTC. It encodes CASTLGSTYNEQFF.

This sequence joins TRBV4-2 and TRBJ2-7; D gene ambiguous. The J call could be wrong; TRBJ2-5 is a better fit for the DNA end. Germline V lookup: CDR1 LGHNA, CDR2 YNFKEQ. This CDR3 is 15 amino acids long. The CDR3 loop is CASSLSAESRETQYF. CDR3 in DNA: TGTGCCAGCAGCCTCAGTGCTGAGTCCAGGGAGACCCAGTACTTC.

The rearrangement joins TRBV6-1 to TRBJ1-2, with 8 positions matching TRBD1. The germline V gene encodes CDR1 MNHNS and CDR2 SASEGT. J gave up 8 bases and V 7 bases, and 18 bases lay outside the gene matches. CDR3 length equals 16 residues. CDR3 nucleotide sequence: TGTGCCAGCATGTGGGAGGCAGGGGGCCCATATTGGGGCTACACCTTC. It translates to CASMWEAGGPYWGYTF.

This clonotype appeared a single time. V usage is TRBV20-1 and J usage is TRBJ2-2, with 7 bases fitting TRBD2. The V segment lost 3 bases and the J segment 8 bases; nucleotides outside the gene matches: 3. CDR3 size: 12 residues. Germline V gene lookup returns CDR1 DFQATT and CDR2 SNEGSKA (reference sequence). The CDR3 region is CSASQGGGELFF. The CDR3 nucleotides read TGCAGTGCTAGCCAGGGAGGGGGGGAGCTGTTTTTT.

V usage is TRBV6-4 and J usage is TRBJ2-3, with 15 nucleotides matching TRBD2. Germline CDR1 is MRHNA and CDR2 is SNTAGT. V gave up 5 bases and J gave up 3 bases; unmatched junction bases: 9. The CDR3 length is 18 residues. CDR3 sequence: CASSPDGTSGGWTDTQYF. The CDR3 nucleotides read TGTGCCAGCAGTCCAGACGGGACTAGCGGGGGGTGGACAGATACGCAGTATTTT.

About this clonotype: The germline gene is not matched at one end of the junction; a read error may be the cause. This chain connects TRBV28 to TRBJ2-3, with 8 bases that match TRBD2. Germline V gene sequence: CDR1 MDHEN, CDR2 SYDVKM. The CDR3 length is 14 residues. The CDR3 protein is CASRQRGTTDTQYF. DNA for the CDR3: TGTGCAAGCAGACAGCGGGGGACCACAGATACGCAGTATTTT.